This entry concerns a single T cell receptor (beta chain). It has no known antigen specificity. The sample holds no much larger clone one base away, and base qualities are not on file. The entry originates in a study of T cell responses to AZD1222 COVID-19 vaccine (dated by TCRdb to about 2021). For the study in its entirety: AZD1222 recipients whose second dose came at about 4 weeks and those whose second dose came at about 12 weeks were combined into one group, since spike-specific TCR depth and breadth did not differ between the two schedules. Enrollment into the trials was organized by age into subgroups of 18-55, 56-69 and 70-plus years, and those subgroups contained roughly 160, 29 and 62 TCR-sequenced participants, respectively. TCR sequencing covered about 230 trial participants: some 210 given two doses of AZD1222 and 26 given two doses of MenACWY control vaccine.

Overall results and qualifications from the work: Reportedly, almost half of the unique spike-specific TCRs recognized epitopes lying outside the regions that are mutated in the B.1.351 and B.1.1.7 variants. Because no day 14 peak-response samples were available, repertoires were characterized only after the peak T cell response. CD4 TCRs associated with the vaccine covered the entire spike protein, and the dominant responses were in regions 160-218 and 743-854. A significant rise in spike-specific TCR breadth and depth was observed after two AZD1222 doses relative to day 0 and relative to MenACWY recipients. The 56-69-year group was small, and its depth increase did not reach significance, likely because of low power. Conclusions about previously exposed vaccinees are limited, since just five or six AZD1222 recipients were seropositive for SARS-CoV-2 at baseline. Participants were mostly white British, with more females than males. The authors suggested clonal diversity may have been underestimated.

The time point label of this sample denotes: baseline before first vaccination. Samples from vaccinated people were obtained from the UK trials COV001 and COV002, which included a single-blind randomized controlled phase 2/3 trial of AZD1222 (ChAdOx1 nCoV-19) in healthy adults. For TCRbeta chain sequencing, PBMC samples from trial participants were taken at day 0 and at day 28 after the second dose. The CDR3 regions of human TCRbeta chains were analyzed by immunosequencing. For the original study's pipeline: TCRs in the repertoires were compared against a reference library of SARS-CoV-2-specific TCRs that had been generated with the MIRA antigen-specificity platform. Breadth was defined as the fraction of unique TCRs that were SARS-CoV-2-associated, and depth was defined as the fraction of total T cells that were SARS-CoV-2-associated. Using the MIRA data, every spike-specific TCR was mapped to the spike region that the TCR reacted to and assigned to either a CD4 or a CD8 class. Log10-transformed breadth and depth values were compared by one-way ANOVA with Sidak's multiple comparisons tests. This immuneACCESS table, as held by TCRdb, lists in-frame sequences with V and J called but not all clones. Of the missing ones, under half trace to an unresolved V gene in checked studies; the others have no known cause. V and J calls plus clone size are reproduced from that table; the DNA served to infer D and trimming. A total of some 120,000 clones appear in this sample, about 90% of them only once. The top ten hold 9.8% of the sample.

The clonotype originates from an adult in good health. This specimen consisted of peripheral blood, obtained on day 0 of AZD1222 vaccination.

The encoded CDR3 is CASSPGLSGLYNEQFF. The nucleotide sequence reads TGCGCCAGCAGCCCAGGACTAAGCGGGCTTTACAATGAGCAGTTCTTC. The chain joins TRBV4-3 to TRBJ2-1; matching of 6 bases hints at TRBD2 as the D gene. The cysteine opens and the phenylalanine closes a CDR3 of 16 amino acids. Only the CDR3 part of the read is kept: 48 bases, read in frame from the first base. Deletion took 4 bases off V and 4 bases off J, with a span of 17 bases between the germline ends. The germline V gene gives CDR1 as LGHNA and CDR2 as YSLEER.